The TCR beta chain described here comes from a study of regulatory T cells in long-lasting Graves disease. Indicated time point: newly diagnosed GD, antithyroid drugs for less than 3 months. RNA from PBMCs was the source of the TCR library. Germline values: CDR1 MNHNS, CDR2 SASEGT. Trimming pared 6 bases from V and 4 bases from J, leaving 15 bases between. This CDR3 has 14 amino acids. Sequencing libraries for TCR beta were prepared with iRepertoire HTBI primers and Arm-PCR of CDR3 regions. TCRdb fed the multiplex PCR reads into MiXCR, producing one record per CDR3 protein. The sample lists hundreds of thousands of distinct CDR3 sequences, approximately 20% seen once, with 38% in the top ten. This clonotype has ten or more counts.

The chain combines TRBV6-1 with TRBJ1-1, with D perhaps matching TRBD1 (6 bases). The sequence came from a female donor with Graves disease. The sample was peripheral blood mononuclear cells (PBMCs), taken at new diagnosis, from a patient treated with antithyroid drugs. The CDR3 region has the DNA TGTGCCAGCAGCCCCGGGGTGGGGGCCACTGAAGCTTTCTTT. Translation: CASSPGVGATEAFF.